Sequencing of this T cell receptor (beta chain) was carried out in a study of T-cell reconstitution after alpha-beta-depleted transplantation in children. This clonotype was detected ten times or more. Using unique molecular identifiers, the investigators prepared the TCRbeta library. TCRdb passed the PCR reads through MiXCR, listing each CDR3 protein once. The sample yields 490,000 or so distinct CDR3 sequences, 8% to 11% seen once. The sample was PBMCs, taken before TCRalphabeta/CD19-depleted stem cell transplant. The clonotype was recovered from a child between 2 and 9 years old with inherited bone marrow failure, due to receive a stem cell transplant.

The CDR3 DNA follows: TGCAGTGCCTCCGGGTCCTGGGGTTGGAACACTGAAGCTTTCTTT. Amino acid sequence: CSASGSWGWNTEAFF. V is TRBV20-1 and J is TRBJ1-1; D is undetermined. V dropped 6 bases and J dropped 1 base, with 18 bases sitting between them. This CDR3 is built from 15 residues. Germline lookup yields CDR1 DFQATT and CDR2 SNEGSKA (reference sequence).